Following are 23 T cell receptor beta chains from one sample sequenced in a study of T cell repertoires in cytomegalovirus infection. These receptors have no identified antigens. Each CDR3 protein is one row after TCRdb ran MiXCR on the reads. Of about 920,000 distinct CDR3 sequences detected, roughly 31% appear once; the ten largest clones hold about 14%. The sequenced sample was cultured CD8+ T cells from PBMCs, obtained from culture after CMV antigen stimulation. The receptor source for this set is a human donor in good health (CMV status not recorded). Some clones in this sample may be carry-over from other donors' samples.

The chain employs TRBV19 and TRBJ2-1; D perhaps matches TRBD1 (5 bases). Germline CDR1 is LNHDA and CDR2 is SQIVND (reference sequence). The CDR3 has 16 residues. V dropped 4 bases and J dropped 2 bases, with 15 bases sitting between them. In DNA, the CDR3 is TGTGCCAGTAGTACCCCGACAGCTTATCCCTACAATGAGCAGTTCTTC. Its protein product is CASSTPTAYPYNEQFF.

This clonotype was seen only a few times. The chain has TRBV6-6 and TRBJ1-2, with 12 positions matching TRBD1. Germline CDR1 and CDR2: MNHNY and SVGAGI (reference sequence). Germline trimming cut 6 bases from V and 4 bases from J; bases unmatched to any gene: 6. This CDR3 is built from 15 residues. CDR3 in DNA: TGTGCCAGCAGCCCTGGGACAGGGGGCAGCTATGGCTACACCTTC. This sequence encodes CASSPGTGGSYGYTF.

This clonotype was seen a single time. This chain connects TRBV20-1 to TRBJ2-7; the match to TRBD1 covers 8 bases. Per the germline V gene, CDR1 is DFQATT and CDR2 is SNEGSKA (reference sequence). J gave up 3 bases and V 0 bases, and 10 bases lay outside the gene matches. This CDR3 has 16 residues. In nucleotides, the CDR3 is TGCAGTGCTAGAGACCACCGACAGGGGACATACTACGAGCAGTACTTC. This encodes CSARDHRQGTYYEQYF.

The J gene is TRBJ2-1, the V gene TRBV5-1, with 7 nucleotides matching TRBD1. Germline V gives CDR1 SGHRS, CDR2 YFSETQ. The CDR3 is 16 residues long. V gave up 4 bases and J gave up 7 bases; unmatched junction bases: 14. CDR3 nucleotides: TGCGCCAGCAGCAATGACTACCGGGACAGATATAATGAGCAGTTCTTC. Translated: CASSNDYRDRYNEQFF.

This clonotype has only a few counts. The chain links TRBV19 to TRBJ2-7; tentatively, D is TRBD1 (6 bases). This CDR3 has 15 amino acids. Germline V lookup: CDR1 LNHDA, CDR2 SQIVND (reference sequence). V was shortened by 3 bases and J by 4 bases, with 16 bases between the two germline ends. The CDR3 DNA sequence: TGTGCCAGTAGTATCGTCCAGGGGCCTTTTTACGAGCAGTACTTC. It specifies CASSIVQGPFYEQYF.

This clonotype has ten or more counts. The chain joins TRBV7-2 to TRBJ2-5; D is tentatively TRBD1 or TRBD2 (5 bases each). The CDR3 is made up of 15 amino acids. CDR1 and CDR2 from the germline V gene are SGHTA and FQGNSA. V lost 3 bases and J lost 4, with 15 bases in between. The chain's CDR3 is CASSFRGRRSETQYF. In nucleotides, the CDR3 is TGTGCCAGCAGCTTTAGGGGCCGGAGGTCAGAGACCCAGTACTTC.

This chain uses TRBV15 with TRBJ1-1; D remains ambiguous. This CDR3 has 15 amino acids. Germline V CDR1 and CDR2: LNHNV, YYDKDF (reference sequence). The ends were cut back, 0 bases at V and 0 bases at J, with 8 bases in the middle. The CDR3 DNA reads as TGTGCCACCAGCAGAGACCTGGGAGTGAACACTGAAGCTTTCTTT. Protein product: CATSRDLGVNTEAFF.

V and J are TRBV28 and TRBJ1-4, with 9 nucleotides matching TRBD1. V trimming: 7 bases; J trimming: 2 bases; junction bases outside the gene matches: 8. This CDR3 is 16 amino acids long. Germline CDR1 and CDR2: MDHEN and SYDVKM. CDR3 amino acids: CASTPRTGVTNEKLFF. For the CDR3, the DNA is TGTGCCAGCACCCCAAGGACAGGGGTGACTAATGAAAAACTGTTTTTT.

The chain couples TRBV19 to TRBJ1-1, with D perhaps matching TRBD1 (5 bases). The V end lost 3 bases, the J end lost 5 bases, and 10 bases lay between the germline ends. Germline assignment: CDR1 LNHDA and CDR2 SQIVND (reference sequence). This CDR3 has 13 amino acids. CDR3 DNA: TGTGCCAGTAGTATTCCCGGGGCAACTGAAGCTTTCTTT. Translating it yields CASSIPGATEAFF.

This clonotype was seen repeatedly, ten times or more. The chain links TRBV6-1 to TRBJ1-5, with D possibly matching TRBD1 (6 bases). CDR3 size: 12 residues. Trimming removed 8 bases from V and 3 bases from J, with 8 bases in between. Looked up from germline, CDR1 is MNHNS and CDR2 is SASEGT. Here the CDR3 DNA reads TGTGCCAGCCGGGACAACAATCAGCCCCAGCATTTT. Translation: CASRDNNQPQHF.

The V call is TRBV5-5, the J call TRBJ1-1; D is uncertain. V was shortened by 2 bases and J by 1 base, with 15 bases between the two germline ends. The CDR3 spans 16 residues. Germline loops: CDR1 SGHKS, CDR2 YYEKEE (reference sequence). DNA of the CDR3: TGTGCCAGCAGCTTAAAATTAAGCCAGGCGAACACTGAAGCTTTCTTT. Translated, it gives CASSLKLSQANTEAFF.

This clonotype was seen repeatedly, ten times or more. The chain couples TRBV7-8 to TRBJ2-2; 8 bases are shared with TRBD2. Germline CDR1 SGHVS, CDR2 FQNEAQ. J gave up 5 bases and V 5 bases, and 10 bases lay outside the gene matches. The CDR3 spans 16 residues. The CDR3 nucleotides are TGTGCCAGCAGCCATGTCGGGGGGGTGGGAACCGGGGAGCTGTTTTTT. Translated, it gives CASSHVGGVGTGELFF.

This clonotype has a handful of counts. The rearrangement links TRBV7-9 to TRBJ2-3; possibly TRBD1 for D (6 bases). The CDR3 spans 15 residues. Deletions cut 0 bases from V and 1 base from J, with 8 bases between. The germline V gene encodes CDR1 SEHNR and CDR2 FQNEAQ (reference sequence). CDR3 nucleotide sequence: TGTGCCAGCAGCTTAGCAGGACAGCGCACAGATACGCAGTATTTT. Amino acid sequence: CASSLAGQRTDTQYF.

The V call is TRBV20-1, the J call TRBJ1-2; D is ambiguous. The CDR3 has 16 residues. The V and J ends lost 1 base and 2 bases respectively, with 17 bases between them. Germline V lookup: CDR1 DFQATT, CDR2 SNEGSKA (reference sequence). The CDR3, as DNA: TGCAGTGCTAGAGGGAACTACTTGACCGTGAACTATGGCTACACCTTC. Its translation: CSARGNYLTVNYGYTF.

The J gene is TRBJ2-7, the V gene TRBV20-1, with 9 bases matching TRBD1. V dropped 6 bases and J dropped 5; count of bases not matched to a gene: 8. The CDR3 length is 13 residues. CDR1 is DFQATT and CDR2 is SNEGSKA in the germline V gene (reference sequence). The CDR3 spells CSARTGVLDEQYF. DNA of the CDR3: TGCAGTGCCCGGACAGGGGTTTTGGACGAGCAGTACTTC.

This clonotype has only a few counts. The gene calls are TRBV5-4 and TRBJ1-1, with TRBD1 matching 7 bases. Germline V lookup: CDR1 SGHNT, CDR2 YYREEE (reference sequence). The CDR3 runs 16 residues. J was trimmed by 0 bases and V by 5 bases; bases with no gene match: 10. In nucleotides, the CDR3 is TGTGCCAGCAGTTCCGGACAGGTTCTCATGAACACTGAAGCTTTCTTT. Translated: CASSSGQVLMNTEAFF. Full variable domain (outside the CDR3, taken from reference TRBV5-4 and TRBJ1-1): ETGVTQSPTHLIKTRGQQVTLRCSSQSGHNTVSWYQQALGQGPQFIFQYYREEENGRGNFPPRFSGLQFPNYSSELNVNALELDDSALYLCASSSGQVLMNTEAFFGQGTRLTVV.

This sequence joins TRBV7-9 and TRBJ1-6; no clear D gene. The CDR3 loop spans 13 amino acids. V was shortened by 0 bases and J by 10 bases, with 7 bases between the two germline ends. In germline, CDR1 is SEHNR, CDR2 FQNEAQ (reference sequence). The CDR3 loop is CASSLAPQSPLHF. The CDR3 DNA reads as TGTGCCAGCAGCTTAGCCCCCCAATCACCCCTCCACTTT.

As concerns this clonotype: A much bigger clone sits one base away, suggesting this may be a read error. This rearrangement joins TRBV6-1 to TRBJ1-1; 8 bases fit TRBD1. Germline CDR1 reads MNHNS; CDR2 reads SASEGT. The CDR3 extends over 17 amino acids. The CDR3 is CANSEAPAGGMNTEAFF. The CDR3 DNA reads as TGTGCCAACAGTGAAGCTCCGGCAGGGGGCATGAACACTGAAGCTTTCTTT.

The sample holds a few counts of this clonotype. The rearrangement joins TRBV6-5 to TRBJ2-2; D uncertain. The CDR3 has 13 residues. V gave up 2 bases and J gave up 7 bases, with 8 bases separating them. Germline values: CDR1 MNHEY, CDR2 SVGAGI. The CDR3 protein is CASSYMASGELFF. The CDR3 bases are TGTGCCAGCAGTTACATGGCTAGCGGGGAGCTGTTTTTT.

This chain's CDR3 is CSASGDSSYEQYF. Written as DNA, the CDR3 is TGCAGTGCTAGCGGGGACAGCTCCTACGAGCAGTACTTC. This chain connects TRBV20-1 to TRBJ2-7, with 7 bases matching TRBD1. The CDR3 contains 13 residues. Germline CDR1 and CDR2: DFQATT and SNEGSKA (reference sequence). Trimming took 3 bases from V and 0 from J; bases not matched to a gene: 2.

The DNA for the CDR3 is TGTGCCACCAGTGCCCTCGGGGTGAGCAATCAGCCCCAGCATTTT. This sequence encodes CATSALGVSNQPQHF. The rearrangement joins TRBV15 to TRBJ1-5, with no clear D. There are 15 residues in the CDR3. V was shortened by 6 bases and J by 1 base, with 13 bases between the two germline ends. Looked up from germline, CDR1 is LNHNV and CDR2 is YYDKDF (reference sequence). Looking up the rest from reference TRBV15 and TRBJ1-5 gives the full variable domain: DAMVIQNPRYQVTQFGKPVTLSCSQTLNHNVMYWYQQKSSQAPKLLFHYYDKDFNNEADTPDNFQSRRPNTSFCFLDIRSPGLGDTAMYLCATSALGVSNQPQHFGDGTRLSIL.

The sample holds a few counts of this clonotype. The chain has TRBV12-3 or TRBV12-4 and TRBJ2-7; 14 bases are shared with TRBD2. The CDR3 runs to 18 residues. V lost 4 bases, J lost 3 bases, and 11 bases stayed unmatched. The CDR3 here is CASSSRRTSGGSFYEQYF. DNA of the CDR3: TGTGCCAGCAGTTCGCGTCGGACTAGCGGGGGGTCCTTCTACGAGCAGTACTTC.

This clonotype has only a few counts. The rearrangement joins TRBV2 to TRBJ2-5; 12 nucleotides match TRBD2. J was trimmed by 8 bases and V by 4 bases; bases with no gene match: 11. Germline V gene data show CDR1 as SNHLY and CDR2 as FYNNEI. This CDR3 has 16 residues. CDR3 DNA sequence: TGTGCCAGCAGTGCTCTAGCGGGGGGGCTAGTAGTTACCCAGTACTTC. Translation: CASSALAGGLVVTQYF.